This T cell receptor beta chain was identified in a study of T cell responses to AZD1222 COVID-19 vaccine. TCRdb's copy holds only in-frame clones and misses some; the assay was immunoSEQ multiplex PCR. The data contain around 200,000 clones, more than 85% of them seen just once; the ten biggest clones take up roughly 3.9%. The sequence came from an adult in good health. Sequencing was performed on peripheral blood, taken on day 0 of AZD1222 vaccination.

CDR3 nucleotides: TGTGCCTGGAGTGTACTAGGATTCGGCGGGGGACGGGACAATGAGCAGTTCTTC. Its translation: CAWSVLGFGGGRDNEQFF. The V gene is TRBV30, the J gene TRBJ2-1; 7 positions match TRBD2. The V segment lost 0 bases and the J segment 5 bases; nucleotides outside the gene matches: 16. Germline V gives CDR1 GTSNPN, CDR2 SVGIG (reference sequence). The CDR3 contains 18 residues.